Listed below are T cell receptor beta chains from one sample, sequenced in a study of cytomegalovirus exposure and HLA in healthy donors. Sequencing was performed with immunoSEQ multiplex PCR; in TCRdb, only in-frame clones are kept and a portion is missing. The sample shows about 130,000 clones, around 76% of them seen only once. Sequencing input: PBMCs. The receptors were sampled from a woman aged 50 to 60 in good health and CMV-seronegative. Both conserved end residues are part of each CDR3. D genes are given only for firm matches. Some rows mark clone size as missing; the rest say once, few, many or name a class of expanded clone.

V gene	D gene	clone size	J gene	CDR3 DNA	CDR3 protein
TRBV11-3	-	-	TRBJ1-2	TGTGCCAGCAGCTTACCGAAGTCGGTACCGGGGGGCTACACCTTC	CASSLPKSVPGGYTF
TRBV27	-	-	TRBJ2-2	TGTGCCAGCAGATCGACGTTGGGGGGTCGCGGGACCGGGGAGCTGTTTTTT	CASRSTLGGRGTGELFF
TRBV29-1	TRBD1	-	TRBJ1-5	TGCAGCGTTGCGGGACAGGGGGATCAGCCCCAGAATTTT	CSVAGQGDQPQNF
TRBV16	-	-	TRBJ1-2	TGTGCCAGCAGCCAATCCACAGTGGAGGGGGGCTACACCTTC	CASSQSTVEGGYTF
TRBV28	TRBD2	-	TRBJ2-1	TGTGCCAGCAGCCCCACTAGCGGGAGGTTCCTCTCCTACAATGAGCAGTTCTTC	CASSPTSGRFLSYNEQFF
TRBV7-9	-	few	TRBJ1-1	TGTGCCAGCAGCAACCTCCGGGAGAGGAACACTGAAGCTTTCTTT	CASSNLRERNTEAFF
TRBV9	-	-	TRBJ2-2	TGTGCCAGCAGCAAGAACAGGGTAACCGGGGAGCTGTTTTTT	CASSKNRVTGELFF
TRBV4-1	-	-	TRBJ1-5	TGCGCCAGCAGCCAAGAAGGAGCGGGGTATAGCAATCAGCCCCAGAATTTT	CASSQEGAGYSNQPQNF
TRBV15	TRBD1	-	TRBJ1-1	TGTGCCACCAGCAGAGGAGCAGGGGGCGAGGACACTGAAGCTTTCTTT	CATSRGAGGEDTEAFF
TRBV7-2	-	-	TRBJ1-4	TGTGCCAGCAGCTTAGGAGGCACCCCGAAAAAACTGTTTTTT	CASSLGGTPKKLFF
TRBV6-1	TRBD1	-	TRBJ1-5	TGTGCCAGCAGTCTACGGACAGGTAATCAGCCCCAGCATTTT	CASSLRTGNQPQHF
TRBV5-1	-	-	TRBJ2-1	TGCGCCAGCAGATTCTCGGGGGTAGTCAACAATGAGCAGTTCTTC	CASRFSGVVNNEQFF
TRBV28	-	once	TRBJ2-7	TGTGCCAGCATCCCCTCCGTGGGGCAGGATTCCTACGAGCAGTACTTC	CASIPSVGQDSYEQYF
TRBV30	-	-	TRBJ1-5	TGTGCCTGGAGTGCCGAACGGGGGGGGAATCAGCCCCAGCATTTT	CAWSAERGGNQPQHF
TRBV28	TRBD1	-	TRBJ1-1	TGTGCCAGCGCTGAACAGGGGTGGGGGAACACTGAAGCTTTCTTT	CASAEQGWGNTEAFF
TRBV5-6	-	-	TRBJ2-5	TGTGCCAGCAGCCGTGGAGGGAAGGGCTTTGGGCAAGAGACCCAGTACTTC	CASSRGGKGFGQETQYF
TRBV7-3	TRBD1	few	TRBJ1-1	TGTGCCAGCAGCTTGACAGGGGGCGCGAACACTGAAGCTTTCTTT	CASSLTGGANTEAFF
TRBV30	TRBD1	-	TRBJ2-2	TGTGCCTGGAGTGCCACCCGGGACAGGGACATGGGTACCGGGGAGCTGTTTTTT	CAWSATRDRDMGTGELFF
TRBV27	-	-	TRBJ2-1	TGTGCCAGCAGTTTTACCGGGACAACATTCGATGAGCAGTTCTTC	CASSFTGTTFDEQFF
TRBV6-5	-	few	TRBJ1-5	TGTGCCAGCAGTAGGGGGTCCCAAAATCAGCCCCAGAATTTT	CASSRGSQNQPQNF
TRBV7-9	-	-	TRBJ2-2	TGTGCCAGCAGCCCCCTAGGGGGTAAGAACACCGGGGAGCTGTTTTTT	CASSPLGGKNTGELFF
TRBV4-2	-	-	TRBJ1-3	TGTGCCAGCAGCCAAGACAAGGGGGGGTATGGTGGAAACACCATATATTTT	CASSQDKGGYGGNTIYF
TRBV30	TRBD1	-	TRBJ1-6	TGTGCCTGGGACAGGGGGAGCAATTCACCCCTCCACTTT	CAWDRGSNSPLHF
TRBV28	-	-	TRBJ2-7	TGTGCCAGCAGCAGATCGACTCTAGCGAACCACGAGCAGTACTTC	CASSRSTLANHEQYF
TRBV25-1	TRBD2	-	TRBJ2-1	TGTGCCAGCAGTGCGACTAGCGGGGGCTCCTACAATGAGCAGTTCTTC	CASSATSGGSYNEQFF
TRBV7-9	-	-	TRBJ2-3	TGTGCCAGCAGCTTAGGCGGGCCTTACCCTAGCACAGATACGCAGTATTTT	CASSLGGPYPSTDTQYF
TRBV25-1	-	once	TRBJ1-4	TGTGCCAGCCGCGGCGGAGAAAAACTGTTTTTT	CASRGGEKLFF
TRBV7-9	-	few	TRBJ2-5	TGTGCCAGCAGTGCTCTTGTGGGAGCGGGTGAGACCCAGTACTTC	CASSALVGAGETQYF
TRBV5-4	-	-	TRBJ1-1	TGTGCCAGCAGTGGTAGGGGCATGAACACTGAAGCTTTCTTT	CASSGRGMNTEAFF
TRBV13	TRBD2	-	TRBJ2-1	TGTGCCAGCAGCTTAGGGGGACTAGCGGACAATGAGCAGTTCTTC	CASSLGGLADNEQFF
TRBV6-5	-	-	TRBJ2-1	TGTGCCAGCCGGAGCGGAGGATACAATGAGCAGTTCTTC	CASRSGGYNEQFF
TRBV5-4	-	-	TRBJ1-4	TGTGCCAGCAGCTTGGCGAGACAGAAGAATGAAAAACTGTTTTTT	CASSLARQKNEKLFF
TRBV6-5	-	-	TRBJ1-5	TGTGCCAGCAGCCTCCAGGGCTTGGGCAATCAGCCCCAGCATTTT	CASSLQGLGNQPQHF
TRBV29-1	-	few	TRBJ1-1	TGCAGCGTTGAAATAAGTGGGGGGGGAGCTTTCTTT	CSVEISGGGAFF
TRBV4-1	-	once	TRBJ2-4	TGCGCCAGCAGCCAAGGGCTAGGCTCACGCCCGATAAACATTCAGTACTTC	CASSQGLGSRPINIQYF
TRBV5-1	TRBD1	-	TRBJ1-4	TGCGCCAGCAGCTTTCGGACAGGTGATGAAAAACTGTTTTTT	CASSFRTGDEKLFF
TRBV10-3	TRBD2	-	TRBJ2-1	TGTGCCATCAGTGGGACTAGCGGGGACCCTAATGAGAAGTTCTTC	CAISGTSGDPNEKFF
TRBV7-9	TRBD1	-	TRBJ1-1	TGTGCCAGCAGACTACAGGGGGCGAACACTGAAGCTTTCTTT	CASRLQGANTEAFF
TRBV29-1	-	-	TRBJ1-2	TGCAGCGTAGTCCCGGGACAAAAGATAGGCTACCCCTTC	CSVVPGQKIGYPF
TRBV30	-	-	TRBJ2-7	TGTGCCTGGAGGCCCCTGCGGGACTTGACCTTC	CAWRPLRDLTF
TRBV6-5	-	-	TRBJ2-3	TGTGCCAGCAGGCAGACCGACAGAAACACAGATACGCAGTATTTT	CASRQTDRNTDTQYF
TRBV6-6	-	few	TRBJ1-1	TGTGCCAGCCTAAATCAAGGAGGGAACACTGAAGCTTTCTTT	CASLNQGGNTEAFF
TRBV19	-	-	TRBJ1-5	TGTGCCAGTAGTATTCAGGGGAAGAATCAGCCCCAGCATTTT	CASSIQGKNQPQHF
TRBV30	-	-	TRBJ1-2	TGTGCCTTTGGCGACACTAACTATGGCTACACCTTC	CAFGDTNYGYTF
TRBV6-5	-	-	TRBJ1-2	TGTGCCAGCAGTTACTCGACAGATTTCTATGGCTACACCTTC	CASSYSTDFYGYTF
TRBV28	-	-	TRBJ1-3	TGTGCCAGCAGTTTGCCGGAGAAAGCCTCTGGAAACACCATATATTTT	CASSLPEKASGNTIYF
TRBV6-4	-	-	TRBJ1-2	TGTGCCAGCATCACTGAGGCAGAGTATGGCTACACCTTC	CASITEAEYGYTF
TRBV6-1	TRBD1	-	TRBJ2-5	TGTGCCAGCAGTCGGGACAGGGGAGAGGAGACCCAGTACTTC	CASSRDRGEETQYF
TRBV29-1	TRBD2	-	TRBJ2-5	TGCAGCGTTCCTGGACTAGTACCCTCTGAGACCCAGTACTTC	CSVPGLVPSETQYF
TRBV6-5	-	-	TRBJ1-5	TGTGCCAGCAGCAGGACAGTATATAGCAATCAGCCCCAGCATTTT	CASSRTVYSNQPQHF
TRBV6-6	-	-	TRBJ1-1	TGTGCCAGCCATTTGTGGGGGGGCCTGAACACTGAAGCTTTCTTT	CASHLWGGLNTEAFF
TRBV2	TRBD1	-	TRBJ2-3	TGTGCCAGCAGGAGGGACAGGGTGGGCACAGATACGCAGTATTTT	CASRRDRVGTDTQYF
TRBV4-3	TRBD1	-	TRBJ1-2	TGCGCCAGCAGCCAGGAAATCACAGGGGGGAACTATGGCTACACCTTC	CASSQEITGGNYGYTF
TRBV18	-	-	TRBJ2-3	TGTGCCAGCTCACCACCGGGGGCAGGGTCCACAGATACGCAGTATTTT	CASSPPGAGSTDTQYF
TRBV27	-	-	TRBJ1-1	TGTGCCAGCAGTGGGAGGAACAGGCTTTCGGCTTTCTTT	CASSGRNRLSAFF
TRBV6-1	TRBD1	few	TRBJ1-4	TGTGCCAGCAGTGAAACTCAGGGGGCATCGGAAAAACTGTTTTTT	CASSETQGASEKLFF
TRBV29-1	-	-	TRBJ1-2	TGCAGCGTTGGAAACAGGCCCTACACCTTC	CSVGNRPYTF